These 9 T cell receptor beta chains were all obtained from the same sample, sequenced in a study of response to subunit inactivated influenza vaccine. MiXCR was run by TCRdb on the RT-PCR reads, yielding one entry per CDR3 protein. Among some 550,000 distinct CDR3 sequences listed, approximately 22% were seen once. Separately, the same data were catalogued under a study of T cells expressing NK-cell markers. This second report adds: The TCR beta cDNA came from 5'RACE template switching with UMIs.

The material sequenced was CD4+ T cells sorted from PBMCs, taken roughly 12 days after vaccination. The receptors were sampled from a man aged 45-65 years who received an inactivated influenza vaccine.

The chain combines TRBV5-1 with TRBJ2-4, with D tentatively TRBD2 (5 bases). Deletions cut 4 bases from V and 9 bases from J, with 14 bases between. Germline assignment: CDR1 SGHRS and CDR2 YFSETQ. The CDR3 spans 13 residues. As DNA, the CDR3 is TGCGCCAGCAGCCCGTACGAGGGAAGCATTCAGTACTTC. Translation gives CASSPYEGSIQYF.

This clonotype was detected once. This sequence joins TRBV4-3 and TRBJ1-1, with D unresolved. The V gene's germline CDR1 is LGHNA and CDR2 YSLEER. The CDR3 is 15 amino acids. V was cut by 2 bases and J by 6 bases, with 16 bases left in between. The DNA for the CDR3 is TGCGCCAGCAGCCAATCCCTCATAGCCAGCTCTGAAGCTTTCTTT. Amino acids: CASSQSLIASSEAFF.

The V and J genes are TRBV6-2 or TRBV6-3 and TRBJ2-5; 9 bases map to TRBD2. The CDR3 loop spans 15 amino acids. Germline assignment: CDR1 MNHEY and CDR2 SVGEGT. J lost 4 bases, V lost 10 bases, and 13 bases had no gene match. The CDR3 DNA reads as TGTGCCACATCAGCGGGAGGAACCCCCCGAGAGACCCAGTACTTC. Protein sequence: CATSAGGTPRETQYF.

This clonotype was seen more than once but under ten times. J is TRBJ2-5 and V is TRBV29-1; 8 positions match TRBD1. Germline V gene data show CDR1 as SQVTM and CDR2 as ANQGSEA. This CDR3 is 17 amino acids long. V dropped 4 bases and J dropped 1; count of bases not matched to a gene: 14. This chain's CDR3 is CSVGPGRQGIVQETQYF. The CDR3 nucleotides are TGCAGCGTTGGCCCCGGCCGACAGGGGATAGTCCAAGAGACCCAGTACTTC. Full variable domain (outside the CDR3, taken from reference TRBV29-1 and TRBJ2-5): SAVISQKPSRDICQRGTSLTIQCQVDSQVTMMFWYRQQPGQSLTLIATANQGSEATYESGFVIDKFPISRPNLTFSTLTVSNMSPEDSSIYLCSVGPGRQGIVQETQYFGPGTRLLVL.

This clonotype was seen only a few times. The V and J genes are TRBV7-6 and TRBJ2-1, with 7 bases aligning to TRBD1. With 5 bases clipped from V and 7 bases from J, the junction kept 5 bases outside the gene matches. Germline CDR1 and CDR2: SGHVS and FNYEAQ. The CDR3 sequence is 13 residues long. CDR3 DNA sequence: TGTGCCAGCAGCCCAGACAGGGAGAATGAGCAGTTCTTC. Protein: CASSPDRENEQFF.

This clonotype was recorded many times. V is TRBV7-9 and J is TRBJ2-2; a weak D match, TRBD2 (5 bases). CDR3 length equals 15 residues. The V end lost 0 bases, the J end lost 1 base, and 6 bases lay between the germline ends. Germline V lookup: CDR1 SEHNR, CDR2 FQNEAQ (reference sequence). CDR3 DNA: TGTGCCAGCAGCTTAGCGAGCGGGAACACCGGGGAGCTGTTTTTT. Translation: CASSLASGNTGELFF.

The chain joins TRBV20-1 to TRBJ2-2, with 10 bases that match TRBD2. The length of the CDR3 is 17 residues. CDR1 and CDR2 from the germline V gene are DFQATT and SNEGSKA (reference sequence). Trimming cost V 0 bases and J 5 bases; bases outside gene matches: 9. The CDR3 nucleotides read TGCAGTGCTAGAGATTTTGCAGCGGGAGGGCAGACCGGGGAGCTGTTTTTT. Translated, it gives CSARDFAAGGQTGELFF.

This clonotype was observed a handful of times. The CDR3 protein is CASSLAGSSSGNTIYF. In DNA, the CDR3 is TGTGCCAGCAGCTTAGCAGGGTCATCCTCTGGAAACACCATATATTTT. The V gene is TRBV7-9, the J gene TRBJ1-3, with D hard to call. The CDR3 spans 16 residues. Germline CDR1 reads SEHNR; CDR2 reads FQNEAQ (reference sequence). Trimming took off 0 bases at V and 0 bases at J, with 9 bases between the two ends. Full variable domain (remainder filled in from reference TRBV7-9 and TRBJ1-3): DTGVSQNPRHKITKRGQNVTFRCDPISEHNRLYWYRQTLGQGPEFLTYFQNEAQLEKSRLLSDRFSAERPKGSFSTLEIQRTEQGDSAMYLCASSLAGSSSGNTIYFGEGSWLTVV.

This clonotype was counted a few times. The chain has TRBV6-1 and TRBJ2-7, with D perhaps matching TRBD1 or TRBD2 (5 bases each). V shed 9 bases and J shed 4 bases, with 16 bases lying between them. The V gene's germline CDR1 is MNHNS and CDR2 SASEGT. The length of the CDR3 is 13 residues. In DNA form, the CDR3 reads TGTGCCAGTCACAGAGGGGTCGGGTACGAGCAGTACTTC. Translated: CASHRGVGYEQYF.